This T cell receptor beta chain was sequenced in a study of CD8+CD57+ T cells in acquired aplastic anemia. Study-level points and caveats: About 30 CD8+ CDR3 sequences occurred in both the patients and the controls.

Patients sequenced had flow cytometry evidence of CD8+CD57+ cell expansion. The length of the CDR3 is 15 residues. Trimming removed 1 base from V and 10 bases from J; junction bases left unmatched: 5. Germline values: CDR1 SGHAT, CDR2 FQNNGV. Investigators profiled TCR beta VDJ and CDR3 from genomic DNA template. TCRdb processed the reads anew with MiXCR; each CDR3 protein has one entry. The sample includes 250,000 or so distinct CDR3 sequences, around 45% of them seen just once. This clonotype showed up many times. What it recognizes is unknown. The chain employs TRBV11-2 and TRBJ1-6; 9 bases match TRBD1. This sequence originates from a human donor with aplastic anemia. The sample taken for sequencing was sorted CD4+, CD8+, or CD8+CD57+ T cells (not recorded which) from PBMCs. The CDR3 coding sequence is TGTGCCAGCAGCTTAGCGGGACAGGGAGGCTCACCCCTCCACTTT. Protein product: CASSLAGQGGSPLHF.